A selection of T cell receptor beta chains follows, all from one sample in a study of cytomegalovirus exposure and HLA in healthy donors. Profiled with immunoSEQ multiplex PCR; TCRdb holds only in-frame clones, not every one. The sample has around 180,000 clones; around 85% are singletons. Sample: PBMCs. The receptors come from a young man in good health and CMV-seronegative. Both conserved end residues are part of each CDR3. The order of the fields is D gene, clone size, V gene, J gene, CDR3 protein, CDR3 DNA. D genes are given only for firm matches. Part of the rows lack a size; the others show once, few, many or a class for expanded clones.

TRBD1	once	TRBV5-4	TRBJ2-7	CASSLQGAGPTNVYEQYF	TGTGCCAGCAGCTTACAGGGGGCAGGGCCTACGAACGTATACGAGCAGTACTTC
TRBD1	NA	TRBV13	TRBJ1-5	CASSLNRGLNQPQHF	TGTGCCAGCAGCCTAAACAGGGGTCTGAATCAGCCCCAGCATTTT
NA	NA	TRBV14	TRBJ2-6	CASSQVFSSGANVLTF	TGTGCCAGCAGCCAAGTATTTAGCTCTGGGGCCAACGTCCTGACTTTC
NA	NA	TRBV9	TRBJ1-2	CASSVDLTAIGYTF	TGTGCCAGCAGCGTAGACCTAACAGCAATCGGCTACACCTTC
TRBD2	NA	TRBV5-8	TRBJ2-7	CASSWGGTRGFYEQYF	TGTGCCAGCAGCTGGGGGGGTACGCGGGGATTTTACGAGCAGTACTTC
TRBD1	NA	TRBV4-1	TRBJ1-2	CASSQVGQSGVDGYTF	TGCGCCAGCAGCCAAGTGGGACAGTCTGGAGTCGATGGCTACACCTTC
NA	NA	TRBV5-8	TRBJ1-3	CASSLGTASGNTIYF	TGTGCCAGCAGCTTGGGGACAGCCTCTGGAAACACCATATATTTT
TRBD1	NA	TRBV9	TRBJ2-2	CASTVGVGQGAGELFF	TGTGCCAGCACCGTGGGCGTGGGACAGGGGGCCGGGGAGCTGTTTTTT
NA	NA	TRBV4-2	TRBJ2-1	CASGQRDNEQFF	TGTGCCAGCGGCCAGCGCGACAATGAGCAGTTCTTC
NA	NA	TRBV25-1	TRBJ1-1	CASSVQGRVNTEAFF	TGTGCCAGCAGTGTGCAGGGTAGGGTGAACACTGAAGCTTTCTTT
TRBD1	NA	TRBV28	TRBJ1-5	CAVRDRGIRQPQHF	TGTGCCGTCCGGGACAGGGGAATCCGTCAGCCCCAGCATTTT
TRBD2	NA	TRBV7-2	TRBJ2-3	CASSRIAGVRSTDTQYF	TGTGCCAGCAGCCGAATAGCGGGAGTGCGTAGCACAGATACGCAGTATTTT
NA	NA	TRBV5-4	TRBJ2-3	CASTPQGLPGGDTQYF	TGTGCCAGCACCCCCCAGGGGCTCCCGGGCGGAGATACGCAGTATTTT
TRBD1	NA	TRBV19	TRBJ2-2	CASGEGGNTGELFF	TGTGCCAGTGGGGAAGGGGGCAACACCGGGGAGCTGTTTTTT
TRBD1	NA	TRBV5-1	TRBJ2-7	CASSLGTGAHTPYEQYF	TGCGCCAGCAGCTTGGGTACAGGGGCCCACACCCCTTACGAGCAGTACTTC
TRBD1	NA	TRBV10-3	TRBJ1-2	CAIRNPGQHSGYTF	TGTGCCATCAGGAACCCGGGACAGCATAGTGGCTACACCTTC
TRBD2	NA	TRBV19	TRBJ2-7	CASSIGAGGAYEQYF	TGTGCCAGTAGTATCGGGGCGGGAGGGGCCTACGAGCAGTACTTC
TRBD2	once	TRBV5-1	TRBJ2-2	CASSLGRLAVSGELFF	TGCGCCAGCAGCTTGGGGAGACTAGCGGTTTCCGGGGAGCTGTTTTTT
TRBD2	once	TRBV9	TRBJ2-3	CASGGGGRGVNTQYF	TGTGCCAGCGGAGGGGGAGGGCGGGGGGTCAATACGCAGTATTTT
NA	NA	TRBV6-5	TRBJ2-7	CASSYSPLSTIYEQYF	TGTGCCAGCAGTTACTCCCCGCTGAGCACGATCTACGAGCAGTACTTC
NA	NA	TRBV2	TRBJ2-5	CASSEQSETQYF	TGTGCCAGCAGTGAACAGTCGGAGACCCAGTACTTC
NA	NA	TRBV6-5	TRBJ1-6	CASRPRGSYNSPLHF	TGTGCCAGCAGGCCTAGGGGCTCCTATAATTCACCCCTCCACTTT
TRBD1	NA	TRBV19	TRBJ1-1	CASTDGQAQGIGTEAFF	TGTGCCAGCACCGACGGACAGGCCCAAGGAATAGGCACTGAAGCTTTCTTT
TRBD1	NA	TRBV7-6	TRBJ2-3	CASSHLLGTGDTDTQYF	TGTGCCAGCAGCCACCTCCTCGGGACAGGGGACACAGATACGCAGTATTTT
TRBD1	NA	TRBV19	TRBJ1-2	CASRSQGAGPYGYTF	TGTGCCAGTAGAAGCCAGGGGGCTGGCCCCTATGGCTACACCTTC
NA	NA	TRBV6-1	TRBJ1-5	CASNQAFNQPQHF	TGTGCCAGCAATCAGGCTTTCAATCAGCCCCAGCATTTT
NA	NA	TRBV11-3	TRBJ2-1	CASSLDLAGINEQFF	TGTGCCAGCAGCTTAGATTTGGCGGGGATCAATGAGCAGTTCTTC
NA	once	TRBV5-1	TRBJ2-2	CASGDFGGGELFF	TGCGCCAGCGGGGACTTTGGAGGCGGGGAGCTGTTTTTT
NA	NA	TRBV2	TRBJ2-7	CASSEETDYEQYF	TGTGCCAGCAGTGAAGAGACTGACTACGAGCAGTACTTC
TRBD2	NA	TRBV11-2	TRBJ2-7	CASSLGGLLSYEQYF	TGTGCCAGCAGCTTAGGGGGACTACTCTCCTACGAGCAGTACTTC
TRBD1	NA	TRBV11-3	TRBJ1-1	CASSPGGMSTEAFF	TGTGCCAGCAGCCCAGGGGGAATGAGCACTGAAGCTTTCTTT
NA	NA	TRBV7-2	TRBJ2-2	CASSRPRTGELFF	TGTGCCAGCAGCCGCCCGCGAACCGGGGAGCTGTTTTTT
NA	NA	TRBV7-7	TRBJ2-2	CASSPRGPLTNTGELFF	TGTGCTAGCAGCCCTCGAGGCCCTCTCACGAACACCGGGGAGCTGTTTTTT
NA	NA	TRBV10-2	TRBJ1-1	CASSYRELTGNTEAFF	TGCGCCAGCAGTTACAGGGAACTCACTGGAAACACTGAAGCTTTCTTT
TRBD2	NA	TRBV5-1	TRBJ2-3	CASSPGLVPFQTTDTQYF	TGCGCCAGCAGCCCGGGACTAGTCCCCTTCCAAACAACAGATACGCAGTATTTT
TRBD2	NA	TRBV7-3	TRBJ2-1	CASSKGLAGLEQFF	TGTGCCAGCAGCAAGGGACTAGCGGGATTGGAGCAGTTCTTC
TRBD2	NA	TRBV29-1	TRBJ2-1	CSVGGSGRLTLF	TGCAGCGTTGGGGGAAGCGGGAGGTTGACCCTCTTC
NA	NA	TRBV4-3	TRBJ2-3	CASSQDISDTQYF	TGCGCCAGCAGCCAGGACATATCAGATACGCAGTATTTT
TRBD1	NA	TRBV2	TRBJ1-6	CASSNEGGLNSPLHF	TGTGCCAGCAGTAATGAAGGGGGCCTCAATTCACCCCTCCACTTT
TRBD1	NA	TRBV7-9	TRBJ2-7	CSSSFPQGTPIYEQYF	TGTTCCAGCAGCTTCCCACAGGGGACCCCTATCTACGAGCAGTACTTC
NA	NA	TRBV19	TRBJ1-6	CASSIDRLHLHF	TGTGCCAGTAGTATAGATCGGTTGCACCTCCACTTT
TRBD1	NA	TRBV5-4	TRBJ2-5	CASSFTGVETQYF	TGTGCCAGCAGCTTCACAGGGGTAGAGACCCAGTACTTC
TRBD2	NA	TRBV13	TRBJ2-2	CASSFDLAGGLSGELFF	TGTGCCAGCAGCTTTGACCTAGCGGGGGGGCTGTCCGGGGAGCTGTTTTTT
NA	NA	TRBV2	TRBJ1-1	CASRDPGKGTEAFF	TGTGCCAGCAGAGATCCAGGGAAGGGGACTGAAGCTTTCTTT
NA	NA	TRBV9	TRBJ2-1	CASSVTDSYNEQFF	TGTGCCAGCAGCGTGACAGACTCGTACAATGAGCAGTTCTTC